This TCR beta chain is from a study of shared clonotypes between healthy human individuals. Findings and caveats of the study: Lower generation probabilities were found for non-shared clonotypes than for those shared by all four donors. Naive CD4 clonotype sharing across four donors was around 5%. Naive subsets generally had larger estimated richness than memory subsets.

Worth noting for this clone: Its antigen is still unknown.

Germline V CDR1 and CDR2: SEHNR, FQNEAQ (reference sequence). Trimming removed 5 bases from V and 6 bases from J, with 16 bases in between. The CDR3 has 15 amino acids. Positive CCR7 selection of CD45RO-negative cells yielded the naive CD8 cells, and terminally differentiated effector memory CD45RA+ cells were excluded. Several immunoSEQ plates held equal portions of the genomic DNA taken from each subset. Using immunoSEQ multiplex PCR, the repertoire was profiled, and TCRdb retains in-frame clones only, with some absent. The table shows more than 2 million clones, with 85% to 95% occurring only once.

The chain joins TRBV7-9 to TRBJ2-2, with D unclear. The source material was naive CD8+ T cells sorted from blood. The clonotype was recovered from a man younger than 30 in good health. CDR3 loop: CASSTGPMTAGELFF. CDR3 in DNA: TGTGCCAGCAGCACCGGGCCCATGACCGCCGGGGAGCTGTTTTTT. The full variable domain, its missing parts supplied by reference TRBV7-9 and TRBJ2-2, is DTGVSQNPRHKITKRGQNVTFRCDPISEHNRLYWYRQTLGQGPEFLTYFQNEAQLEKSRLLSDRFSAERPKGSFSTLEIQRTEQGDSAMYLCASSTGPMTAGELFFGEGSRLTVL.